This TCR beta chain is from a study of blood T cell repertoires in COVID-19. In the original analysis: Reference gene primer amplification gave nucleated cell count estimates. Libraries were prepared by immunoSEQ multiplex PCR; TCRdb keeps only in-frame clonotypes and omits some of them. Clone size and the V and J calls come from that table; the DNA yielded D and trimming. The sample lists under 250,000 clones, approximately 83% occurring once. Participants were aged 18 to 89 years, lived in around 25 US areas, and enrolled virtually. Participant-given clinical history determined each cohort assignment. Symptom resolution, clearance, or two negative PCRs marked donors in Cohort 3 as recovered. The CDR3 consists of 19 residues. Trimming shortened V by 3 bases and J by 6 bases, and 26 bases separated the two germline ends. CDR1 is MNHEY and CDR2 is SVGEGT in the germline V gene.

The sequence was obtained from a woman aged 60-75 years who had recovered from COVID-19. The sample comprised PBMCs or T cells enriched from blood (not recorded which). J is TRBJ2-2 and V is TRBV6-2 or TRBV6-3; tentative D call: TRBD1 (6 bases). CDR3 sequence: CASSYLGGMGHLRSGELFF. For the CDR3, the DNA is TGTGCCAGCAGTTATCTTGGGGGAATGGGACATCTTCGATCCGGGGAGCTGTTTTTT.